Each of the 4 T cell receptor beta chains below was sequenced from the same sample in a study of T cell responses to AZD1222 COVID-19 vaccine. Produced via immunoSEQ multiplex PCR; TCRdb's table is partial and in-frame only. The table lists approximately 150,000 clones, roughly 88% of them singletons. The sequencing here drew on peripheral blood, taken on day 0 of AZD1222 vaccination. The receptors stem from an adult in good health.

The chain employs TRBV2 and TRBJ1-2; 10 bases are a match to TRBD1. The length of the CDR3 is 14 residues. V trimming: 5 bases; J trimming: 4 bases; junction bases outside the gene matches: 4. Germline V gives CDR1 SNHLY, CDR2 FYNNEI. CDR3: CASSSTGGGYGYTF. The CDR3 bases are TGTGCCAGCAGTTCGACAGGGGGCGGCTATGGCTACACCTTC.

This chain connects TRBV9 to TRBJ2-3; the D call may be TRBD1 or TRBD2 (5 bases each). The CDR3 sequence is 15 residues long. Trimming pared 0 bases from V and 4 bases from J, leaving 12 bases between. Germline CDR1 reads SGDLS; CDR2 reads YYNGEE. This chain's CDR3 is CASSVDGGAADTQYF. In DNA form, the CDR3 reads TGTGCCAGCAGCGTAGATGGGGGAGCGGCAGATACGCAGTATTTT.

V is TRBV19 and J is TRBJ1-6; the D is unclear. Germline assignment: CDR1 LNHDA and CDR2 SQIVND (reference sequence). The CDR3 totals 15 residues. V lost 6 bases and J lost 0, with 9 bases in between. CDR3 DNA sequence: TGTGCCAGTAGAGGGATCAGCTCCTATAATTCACCCCTCCACTTT. Encoded protein: CASRGISSYNSPLHF.

This rearrangement joins TRBV19 to TRBJ2-3; D is tentatively TRBD1 or TRBD2 (5 bases each). Germline CDR1 is LNHDA and CDR2 is SQIVND (reference sequence). The V gene lost 5 bases and the J gene lost 3 bases, with 12 bases spanning the gap. The CDR3 runs 14 residues. CDR3 sequence: CASSLGTQTDTQYF. CDR3 nucleotide sequence: TGTGCCAGTAGTCTCGGGACGCAGACAGATACGCAGTATTTT. Full variable domain (missing parts from reference TRBV19 and TRBJ2-3): DGGITQSPKYLFRKEGQNVTLSCEQNLNHDAMYWYRQDPGQGLRLIYYSQIVNDFQKGDIAEGYSVSREKKESFPLTVTSAQKNPTAFYLCASSLGTQTDTQYFGPGTRLTVL.